This record looks at one TCR beta chain sequence and its context. Antigen: not known. The source of the sample is a study of T cell repertoires in cytomegalovirus infection. Study information: Indicated by public TCR beta signatures were CMV infection and matching HLA type.

TCRdb recomputed calls from the reads with MiXCR, one row per CDR3 protein. The sample holds about 740,000 distinct CDR3 sequences, approximately 40% seen once. The CDR3 consists of 13 residues. The V gene lost 5 bases and the J gene lost 8 bases, with 13 bases spanning the gap. The germline V gene has CDR1 MDHEN and CDR2 SYDVKM. Points from the study as a whole: The study found HLA-C-restricted CMV-specific TCR beta clonotypes dominating the ex vivo response. Cumulated frequencies of public TCR beta families served to identify carriers of CMV plus the relevant HLA.

Input material: PBMCs. The chain joins TRBV28 to TRBJ2-1; possible D gene TRBD2, 6 bases. The receptor was isolated from a human donor in good health (CMV status not recorded). Some clones in this sample may be carry-over from other donors' samples. The chain's CDR3 is CASSVEGLHEQFF. For the CDR3, the DNA is TGTGCCAGCAGTGTAGAGGGACTGCATGAGCAGTTCTTC.